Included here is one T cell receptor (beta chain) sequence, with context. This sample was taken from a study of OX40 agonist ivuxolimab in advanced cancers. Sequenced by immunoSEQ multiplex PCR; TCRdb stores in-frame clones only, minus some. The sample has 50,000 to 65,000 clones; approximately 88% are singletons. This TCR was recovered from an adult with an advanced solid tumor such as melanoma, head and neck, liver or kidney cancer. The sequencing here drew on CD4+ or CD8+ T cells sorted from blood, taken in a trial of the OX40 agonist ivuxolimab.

The CDR3 sequence: CASSLGLVAGELFF. The DNA of the CDR3 is TGCGCCAGCAGCTTGGGCCTAGTCGCCGGGGAGCTGTTTTTT. The rearrangement uses TRBV5-1 and TRBJ2-2; D is unclear. The V gene's germline CDR1 is SGHRS and CDR2 YFSETQ. This CDR3 has 14 amino acids. Between the trimmed V and J ends, which lost 0 bases and 6 bases, there was a span of 9 bases.